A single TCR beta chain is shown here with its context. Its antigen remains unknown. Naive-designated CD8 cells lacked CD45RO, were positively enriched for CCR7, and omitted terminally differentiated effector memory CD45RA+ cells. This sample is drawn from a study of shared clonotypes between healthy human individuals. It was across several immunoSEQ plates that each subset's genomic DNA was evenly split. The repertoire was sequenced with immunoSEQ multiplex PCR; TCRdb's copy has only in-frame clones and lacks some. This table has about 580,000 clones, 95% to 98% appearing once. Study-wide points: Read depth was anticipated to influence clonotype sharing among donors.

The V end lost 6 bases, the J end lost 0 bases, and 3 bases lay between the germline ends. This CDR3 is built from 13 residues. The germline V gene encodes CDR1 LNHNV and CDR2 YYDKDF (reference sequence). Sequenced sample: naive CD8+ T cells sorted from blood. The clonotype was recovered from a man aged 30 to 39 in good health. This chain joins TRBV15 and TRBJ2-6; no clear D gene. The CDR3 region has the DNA TGTGCCACCAGGCGCTCTGGGGCCAACGTCCTGACTTTC. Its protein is CATRRSGANVLTF.